This TCR beta chain was identified in a study of shared clonotypes between healthy human individuals. General study results and limits: Donor scarcity curtailed the genetic and exposure-history diversity represented herein. Larger estimated richness was generally seen in naive subsets than in memory subsets.

The CDR3 loop spans 14 amino acids. Trimming stripped 5 bases from V and 5 bases from J, with 13 bases between. CDR1 is ENHRY, CDR2 SYGVKD, per germline. An assay was performed, and its level was deep. The data were produced by immunoSEQ multiplex PCR, yet TCRdb's version contains in-frame clones alone and is incomplete. The table lists nearly 1 million clones, around three quarters of them singletons, with over 1.3% in the top ten. Of note for this clone: Its matching antigen is unknown.

Naive CD4+ cells were CD45RA-selected; the remaining cells were memory. The material sequenced was memory CD4+ T cells sorted from blood. The subset is: CD45RA-negative fraction. The clonotype comes from a young man in good health. This chain uses TRBV10-3 with TRBJ2-1; D remains ambiguous. The CDR3 DNA reads as TGTGCCATCAGTCCGAACCCGACACACAATGAGCAGTTCTTC. Amino acids: CAISPNPTHNEQFF.